These T cell receptor beta chains were read from a single sample in a study of blood T cell repertoires in COVID-19. Data came from immunoSEQ multiplex PCR; TCRdb stores just in-frame clones and leaves some out. The sample holds 85,000 to 130,000 clones, roughly 82% seen once. Sequenced: peripheral blood. The receptors stem from a man aged 55-75 years with acute or convalescent COVID-19. CDR3s include the opening cysteine and the closing phenylalanine or tryptophan. The order of the fields is J gene, V gene, clone size, D gene, CDR3 protein, CDR3 DNA. A D gene is named only where the DNA matches it firmly. Expanded clones get a size class; other rows say once, few or many, or leave the size out.

TRBJ1-6	TRBV2	once	NA	CASRLRQINSPLHF	TGTGCCAGCAGACTCAGACAGATTAATTCACCCCTCCACTTT
TRBJ2-7	TRBV7-2	NA	TRBD2	CASSASSGRAYEQYF	TGTGCCAGCAGCGCATCTAGCGGGAGGGCCTACGAGCAGTACTTC
TRBJ2-2	TRBV9	NA	TRBD1	CASSGTGGPGELFF	TGTGCCAGCAGCGGGACAGGGGGGCCCGGGGAGCTGTTTTTT
TRBJ2-3	TRBV29-1	few	TRBD2	CSVDPLSGGADTQYF	TGCAGCGTTGATCCCCTTAGCGGGGGGGCAGATACGCAGTATTTT
TRBJ1-4	TRBV3-1/TRBV3-2	NA	NA	CASSPGVYEKLFF	TGTGCCAGCAGCCCAGGGGTATACGAAAAACTGTTTTTT
TRBJ2-3	TRBV29-1	NA	NA	CSVESGRGDTQYF	TGCAGCGTTGAGTCAGGGCGTGGAGATACGCAGTATTTT
TRBJ2-3	TRBV24-1	few	NA	CATSDLRVDLERVPDTQYF	TGTGCCACCAGTGATTTGAGGGTGGACTTGGAGAGGGTTCCAGATACGCAGTATTTT
TRBJ2-5	TRBV5-1	NA	NA	CASSQTGFGAQETQYF	TGCGCCAGCAGCCAGACAGGCTTTGGGGCTCAAGAGACCCAGTACTTC
TRBJ2-1	TRBV10-1	NA	TRBD2	CASTISRAGDYNEQFF	TGCGCCAGCACCATCAGCCGAGCGGGGGACTACAATGAGCAGTTCTTC
TRBJ1-1	TRBV19	few	NA	CASSTTGPTEAFF	TGTGCCAGTAGTACCACAGGACCCACTGAAGCTTTCTTT
TRBJ1-4	TRBV7-9	NA	TRBD1	CASSPAGTGREKLFF	TGTGCCAGCAGCCCCGCCGGGACAGGGCGTGAAAAACTGTTTTTT
TRBJ1-6	TRBV2	NA	NA	CASRDGQGGNSPLHF	TGTGCCAGCAGGGACGGGCAGGGTGGGAATTCACCCCTCCACTTT
TRBJ2-7	TRBV5-1	NA	NA	CASSAQGSSSYEQYF	TGCGCCAGCAGCGCACAGGGTTCGAGCTCCTACGAGCAGTACTTC
TRBJ2-1	TRBV18	NA	TRBD2	CASSPAGGPKFF	TGTGCCAGCTCACCGGCGGGGGGGCCTAAGTTCTTC
TRBJ1-6	TRBV21-1	NA	NA	CAHTWGRGPYNSPLHF	TGTGCTCACACTTGGGGCAGGGGGCCCTATAATTCACCCCTCCACTTT
TRBJ1-4	TRBV7-2	NA	TRBD1	CASSLVSTGDGKLFF	TGTGCCAGCAGCTTAGTATCGACAGGGGATGGAAAACTGTTTTTT
TRBJ1-3	TRBV30	few	NA	CAWSDWGGPSGNTIYF	TGTGCCTGGAGTGACTGGGGGGGTCCCTCTGGAAACACCATATATTTT
TRBJ1-2	TRBV5-8	NA	NA	CASSLHRDYGYTF	TGTGCCAGCAGCTTGCACAGGGACTATGGCTACACCTTC
TRBJ2-1	TRBV14	NA	NA	CASSQSTAYNEQFF	TGTGCCAGCAGCCAATCGACAGCATACAATGAGCAGTTCTTC
TRBJ2-2	TRBV5-1	NA	TRBD1	CASSSDRGVNTGELFF	TGCGCCAGCAGCTCCGACAGGGGGGTGAACACCGGGGAGCTGTTTTTT
TRBJ2-1	TRBV6-1	NA	TRBD2	CASSEVVSGSAGYNEQFF	TGTGCCAGCAGTGAAGTGGTTAGCGGGAGTGCTGGCTACAATGAGCAGTTCTTC
TRBJ2-7	TRBV11-1	NA	TRBD2	CASSRLAGGNNYEQYF	TGTGCCAGCAGCCGTCTAGCGGGAGGAAATAACTACGAGCAGTACTTC
TRBJ2-2	TRBV18	NA	NA	CASSPQPGDTGELFF	TGTGCCAGCTCACCACAACCCGGGGACACCGGGGAGCTGTTTTTT
TRBJ2-3	TRBV9	NA	TRBD2	CASNRAGGSTDTQYF	TGTGCCAGCAACAGGGCGGGGGGGAGCACAGATACGCAGTATTTT
TRBJ1-6	TRBV19	once	NA	CASSPTEVRNSPLHF	TGTGCCAGTAGTCCGACAGAAGTTCGCAATTCACCCCTCCACTTT
TRBJ2-5	TRBV5-1	NA	NA	CASSLGATEETQYF	TGCGCCAGCAGCTTGGGGGCAACTGAAGAGACCCAGTACTTC
TRBJ2-3	TRBV24-1	NA	TRBD2	CATSDQGTSGVGDTQYF	TGTGCCACCAGTGACCAGGGGACTAGCGGGGTGGGAGATACGCAGTATTTT
TRBJ2-1	TRBV5-1	NA	NA	CASSQIGGSYNEQFF	TGCGCCAGCAGCCAGATAGGCGGCTCCTACAATGAGCAGTTCTTC
TRBJ2-1	TRBV11-3	NA	NA	CASSLGAWVGFGDEQFF	TGTGCCAGCAGCTTAGGGGCGTGGGTGGGTTTTGGCGATGAGCAGTTCTTC
TRBJ2-1	TRBV11-3	NA	TRBD2	CASSPGLAAEQFF	TGTGCCAGCAGCCCTGGACTAGCAGCTGAGCAGTTCTTC
TRBJ1-6	TRBV28	NA	TRBD1	CASSSKPGQGTYNSPLHF	TGTGCCAGCAGTTCGAAACCGGGACAGGGGACGTATAATTCACCCCTCCACTTT
TRBJ1-1	TRBV19	few	NA	CASNNRGNEAFF	TGTGCCAGTAATAATAGGGGGAATGAAGCTTTCTTT
TRBJ1-1	TRBV6-5	NA	NA	CASSYSHGNTEAFF	TGTGCCAGCAGTTACTCGCACGGGAACACTGAAGCTTTCTTT
TRBJ2-7	TRBV5-1	NA	NA	CASSLLGQIYEQYF	TGCGCCAGCAGCTTGTTAGGACAAATCTACGAGCAGTACTTC
TRBJ1-3	TRBV3-1/TRBV3-2	NA	NA	CASSQALGAGNTIYF	TGTGCCAGCAGCCAAGCCTTAGGAGCTGGAAACACCATATATTTT
TRBJ2-1	TRBV5-4	NA	TRBD2	CASSLKTGLAGGVVVF	TGTGCCAGCAGCTTGAAGACGGGACTAGCGGGAGGGGTGGTGGTCTTC
TRBJ1-1	TRBV16	NA	NA	CASSQSRGTEAFF	TGTGCCAGCAGCCAATCGCGTGGCACTGAAGCTTTCTTT
TRBJ1-1	TRBV19	NA	NA	CASSIDGRGATEAFF	TGTGCCAGTAGTATAGATGGGAGGGGGGCCACTGAAGCTTTCTTT
TRBJ1-5	TRBV19	few	NA	CASNGNYSNQPQHF	TGTGCCAGTAACGGGAATTATAGCAATCAGCCCCAGCATTTT
TRBJ1-4	TRBV3-1/TRBV3-2	NA	TRBD1	CASSFPGQGTEKLFF	TGTGCCAGCAGCTTTCCGGGACAGGGAACTGAAAAACTGTTTTTT
TRBJ2-7	TRBV28	NA	NA	CASSPPAQGSYEQYF	TGTGCCAGCAGTCCTCCTGCACAGGGCTCCTACGAGCAGTACTTC